The sequence of this T cell receptor beta chain was determined in a study of blood T cell repertoires in COVID-19. Overall study: The study drew acute and convalescent COVID-19 samples from the United States, Italy and Spain. PBMCs, B-cell-depleted T cells, or T cells were the source of the cDNA or gDNA that made up the material.

V lost 2 bases and J 11 bases, leaving 10 bases between the germline ends. This CDR3 comprises 13 residues. The germline CDR1 and CDR2 sequences are MNHEY and SVGAGI. Methods used by the authors: Reference gene primers were amplified, and this amplification served to estimate nucleated cell counts. Profiled with immunoSEQ multiplex PCR; TCRdb holds only in-frame clones, not every one. The V and J calls and clone size come from that table; D and trimming were worked out from the DNA. Altogether tens of thousands of clones are present, 86% being singletons, with the ten largest covering about 22%. The gene calls are TRBV6-5 and TRBJ1-6; D is unclear. The sequenced sample was peripheral blood. This clonotype was sampled from a woman older than 75 with acute or convalescent COVID-19. The CDR3 protein is CASSYESDTPLHF. The DNA for the CDR3 is TGTGCCAGCAGTTACGAGTCCGACACACCCCTCCACTTT.